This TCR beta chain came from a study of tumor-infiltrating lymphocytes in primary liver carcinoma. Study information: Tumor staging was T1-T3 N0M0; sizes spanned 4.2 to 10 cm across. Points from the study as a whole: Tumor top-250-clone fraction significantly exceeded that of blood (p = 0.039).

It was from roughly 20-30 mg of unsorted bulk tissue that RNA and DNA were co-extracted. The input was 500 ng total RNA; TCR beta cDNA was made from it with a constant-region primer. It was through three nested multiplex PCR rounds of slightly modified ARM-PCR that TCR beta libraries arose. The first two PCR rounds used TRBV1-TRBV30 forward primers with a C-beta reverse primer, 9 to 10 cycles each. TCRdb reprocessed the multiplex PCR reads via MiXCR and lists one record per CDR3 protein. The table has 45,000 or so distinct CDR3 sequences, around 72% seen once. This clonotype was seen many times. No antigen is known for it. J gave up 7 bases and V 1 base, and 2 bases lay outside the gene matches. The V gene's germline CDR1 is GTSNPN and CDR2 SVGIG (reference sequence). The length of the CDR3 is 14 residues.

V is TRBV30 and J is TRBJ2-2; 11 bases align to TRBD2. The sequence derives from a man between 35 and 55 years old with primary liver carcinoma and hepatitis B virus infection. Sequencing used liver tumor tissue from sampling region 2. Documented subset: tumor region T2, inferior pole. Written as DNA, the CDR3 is TGTGCCTGGAGTGCGGGACTAGCGGTCGGGGAGCTGTTTTTT. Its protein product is CAWSAGLAVGELFF.